This entry lists 10 T cell receptor beta chains sequenced from one sample in a study of Graves' ophthalmopathy and Graves' hyperthyroidism. RNA transcripts provided the template for amplifying TCR beta CDR3 regions. The workflow started with a first-round RT-PCR run with HTBI primers and then moved on to a second-round multiplex PCR. TCRdb independently ran MiXCR on the multiplex PCR reads; one entry per CDR3 protein. The sample carries over a million distinct CDR3 sequences, less than 45% recorded once. The sequenced material came from peripheral blood or thyroid tissue (not recorded which). These receptors all come from an adult man with Graves' hyperthyroidism.

The chain carries TRBV7-2 and TRBJ2-7; 9 bases align to TRBD1. CDR1 and CDR2 from the germline V gene are SGHTA and FQGNSA. Unmatched junction bases numbered 14, after V lost 6 bases and J lost 5 bases. The CDR3 sequence is 16 residues long. CDR3 loop: CASSVHRGLAADEQYF. The CDR3 bases are TGTGCCAGCAGTGTTCACAGGGGGCTCGCGGCAGACGAGCAGTACTTC.

V is TRBV7-2 and J is TRBJ2-2, with 9 bases matching TRBD1. Germline V gene data show CDR1 as SGHTA and CDR2 as FQGNSA. There are 19 residues in the CDR3. Unmatched junction bases numbered 23, after V lost 6 bases and J lost 9 bases. DNA for the CDR3: TGTGCCAGCAGGTCTGGGACAGGGAAGACAGGGATGATTCTACGGGAGCTGTTTTTT. The encoded protein is CASRSGTGKTGMILRELFF.

The genes are TRBV29-1 and TRBJ2-5, with D unresolved. The DNA end is more similar to TRBJ2-1, so the J call may be wrong. The CDR3 runs 10 residues. Germline loops: CDR1 SQVTM, CDR2 ANQGSEA. The CDR3 loop is CSVFAAEQFF. The CDR3 region has the DNA TGCAGCGTTTTCGCGGCTGAGCAGTTCTTC.

The V and J genes are TRBV7-2 and TRBJ1-3, with TRBD1 matching over 7 bases. The V and J ends lost 4 bases and 0 bases, in that order; junction bases with no gene match: 6. The CDR3 runs 16 residues. Germline V gene data show CDR1 as SGHTA and CDR2 as FQGNSA. CDR3 in amino acids: CASSYGTAHSGNTIYF. CDR3 nucleotides: TGTGCCAGCAGCTATGGGACAGCTCACTCTGGAAACACCATATATTTT.

The V call is TRBV7-9, the J call TRBJ2-7, with 8 positions matching TRBD1. The CDR3 sequence is 18 residues long. Looked up from germline, CDR1 is SEHNR and CDR2 is FQNEAQ (reference sequence). With 7 bases clipped from V and 0 bases from J, the junction kept 17 bases outside the gene matches. The chain's CDR3 is CASTTYGRQGISSYEQYF. The CDR3 coding sequence is TGTGCCAGCACCACGTACGGGCGACAGGGGATTAGCTCCTACGAGCAGTACTTC.

This clonotype came up many times. This sequence joins TRBV29-1 and TRBJ1-2; TRBD1 might be the D (6 bases). The V end lost 6 bases, the J end lost 3 bases, and 11 bases lay between the germline ends. Looked up from germline, CDR1 is SQVTM and CDR2 is ANQGSEA. This CDR3 spans 12 amino acids. This CDR3 reads CSVGAGYYGYTF. The DNA of the CDR3 is TGCAGCGTGGGGGCGGGGTACTATGGCTACACCTTC.

This clonotype has a handful of counts. The chain uses TRBV20-1 and TRBJ2-5; D unresolved. Germline V lookup: CDR1 DFQATT, CDR2 SNEGSKA (reference sequence). This CDR3 is built from 13 residues. Trimming took off 2 bases at V and 0 bases at J, with 7 bases between the two ends. CDR3 residues: CSARSRYQETQYF. The CDR3 DNA is TGCAGTGCTAGAAGTCGGTACCAAGAGACCCAGTACTTC.

There are many counts of this clonotype. This chain links TRBV19 with TRBJ2-7, with 7 bases matching TRBD2. The V and J ends lost 3 bases and 6 bases, in that order; junction bases with no gene match: 17. CDR1 and CDR2 (germline): LNHDA, SQIVND (reference sequence). The CDR3 runs 17 residues. CDR3 DNA sequence: TGTGCCAGTAGTATGTCAGCGGGACCTTTACGTTCTCTCGAGCAGTACTTC. This gives the protein CASSMSAGPLRSLEQYF.

The CDR3 coding sequence is TGTGCCAGCAGAACAGAATATGGCTACACCTTC. Amino acids: CASRTEYGYTF. V and J are TRBV10-3 and TRBJ1-2; D remains ambiguous. Per germline, CDR1 ENHRY and CDR2 SYGVKD. Deletions cut 10 bases from V and 5 bases from J, with 11 bases between. The CDR3 spans 11 residues.

The chain carries TRBV29-1 and TRBJ1-2; TRBD1 aligns across 8 bases. Germline loops: CDR1 SQVTM, CDR2 ANQGSEA. V lost 5 bases to trimming and J lost 2 bases; unmatched junction nucleotides: 7. The CDR3 consists of 14 residues. The CDR3 DNA reads TGCAGCGTTCTCGGACAGGGTGTCAACTATGGCTACACCTTC. Translating it yields CSVLGQGVNYGYTF.